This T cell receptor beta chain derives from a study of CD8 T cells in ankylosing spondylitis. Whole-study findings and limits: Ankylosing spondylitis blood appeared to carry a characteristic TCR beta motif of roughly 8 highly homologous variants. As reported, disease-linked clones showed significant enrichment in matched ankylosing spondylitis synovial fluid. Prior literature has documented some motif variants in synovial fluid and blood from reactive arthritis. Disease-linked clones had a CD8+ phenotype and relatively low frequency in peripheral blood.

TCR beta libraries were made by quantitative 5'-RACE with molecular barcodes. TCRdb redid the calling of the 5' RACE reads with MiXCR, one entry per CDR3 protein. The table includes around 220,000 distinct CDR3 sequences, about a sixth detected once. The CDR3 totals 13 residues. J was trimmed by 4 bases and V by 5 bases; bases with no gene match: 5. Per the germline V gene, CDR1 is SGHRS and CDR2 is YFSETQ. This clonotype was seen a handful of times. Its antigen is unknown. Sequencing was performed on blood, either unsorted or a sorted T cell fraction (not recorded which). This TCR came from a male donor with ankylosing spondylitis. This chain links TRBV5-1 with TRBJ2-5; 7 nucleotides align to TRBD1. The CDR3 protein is CASRPAGGETQYF. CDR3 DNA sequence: TGCGCCAGCAGGCCTGCAGGGGGAGAGACCCAGTACTTC. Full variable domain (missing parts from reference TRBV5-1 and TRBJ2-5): KAGVTQTPRYLIKTRGQQVTLSCSPISGHRSVSWYQQTPGQGLQFLFEYFSETQRNKGNFPGRFSGRQFSNSRSEMNVSTLELGDSALYLCASRPAGGETQYFGPGTRLLVL.